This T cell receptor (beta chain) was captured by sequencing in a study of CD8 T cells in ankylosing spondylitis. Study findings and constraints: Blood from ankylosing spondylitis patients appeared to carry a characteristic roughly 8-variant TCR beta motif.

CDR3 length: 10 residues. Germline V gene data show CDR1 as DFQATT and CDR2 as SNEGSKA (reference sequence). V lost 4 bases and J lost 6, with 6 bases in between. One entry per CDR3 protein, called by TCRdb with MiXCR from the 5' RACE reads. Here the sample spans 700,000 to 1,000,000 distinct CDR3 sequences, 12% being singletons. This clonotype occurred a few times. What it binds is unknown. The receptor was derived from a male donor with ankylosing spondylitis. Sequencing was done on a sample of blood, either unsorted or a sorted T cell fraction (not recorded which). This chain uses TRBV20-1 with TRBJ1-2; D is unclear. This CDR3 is CSAKSNGYTF. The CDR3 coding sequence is TGCAGTGCTAAATCAAATGGCTACACCTTC.